The 20 T cell receptor beta chains below all came from one sample that was sequenced in a study of T cells in localized non-small cell lung cancer. Sequenced by immunoSEQ multiplex PCR; TCRdb stores in-frame clones only, minus some. Among around 130,000 clones, 89% were seen once, and the ten largest hold around 1.7%. Sequenced here: peripheral blood, sampled before any cancer treatment. These receptors all stem from a female donor of 60 years or more with stage I lung adenocarcinoma.

Points on this clone: Other nucleotide sequences from this sample produce the same CDR3. The rearrangement joins TRBV6-5 to TRBJ2-5; D call uncertain. The CDR3 extends over 13 amino acids. Germline CDR1 and CDR2: MNHEY and SVGAGI. The V end was cut by 4 bases, the J end by 6 bases, with 12 bases between. The CDR3 DNA is TGTGCCAGCAGTTCCACATATGCCCAGACCCAGTACTTC. Its translation is CASSSTYAQTQYF.

The rearrangement uses TRBV15 and TRBJ2-1; TRBD1 agrees at 8 bases. Germline CDR1 is LNHNV and CDR2 is YYDKDF (reference sequence). This CDR3 has 16 amino acids. The V gene end was trimmed by 3 bases and the J gene end by 4 bases; junction bases not matched to a gene: 8. The chain's CDR3 is CATSRGPGQAYNEQFF. The CDR3 coding sequence is TGTGCCACCAGCAGGGGACCGGGACAGGCGTACAATGAGCAGTTCTTC. The full variable domain, its missing parts supplied by reference TRBV15 and TRBJ2-1, is DAMVIQNPRYQVTQFGKPVTLSCSQTLNHNVMYWYQQKSSQAPKLLFHYYDKDFNNEADTPDNFQSRRPNTSFCFLDIRSPGLGDTAMYLCATSRGPGQAYNEQFFGPGTRLTVL.

This chain connects TRBV5-1 to TRBJ2-5; D not resolved. From germline, CDR1 is SGHRS and CDR2 YFSETQ. This CDR3 is built from 14 residues. V lost 0 bases to trimming and J lost 5 bases, with 11 bases between them. The CDR3 is CASSLGSRRETQYF. CDR3 nucleotides: TGCGCCAGCAGCTTGGGCTCGCGACGGGAGACCCAGTACTTC.

The chain uses TRBV6-1 and TRBJ2-4; TRBD1 or TRBD2 may be the D gene (5 bases each). The CDR3 loop spans 15 amino acids. Per germline, CDR1 MNHNS and CDR2 SASEGT. V lost 3 bases to trimming and J lost 4 bases, with 13 bases between them. This CDR3 reads CASSEPGTPKNIQYF. DNA for the CDR3: TGTGCCAGCAGTGAGCCCGGGACCCCGAAAAACATTCAGTACTTC.

The chain couples TRBV28 to TRBJ1-1; D gene ambiguous. Looked up from germline, CDR1 is MDHEN and CDR2 is SYDVKM. Trimming removed 7 bases at V and 7 bases at J, with 25 bases between. This CDR3 region has 16 residues. Here the CDR3 DNA reads TGTGCCAGCAACGTTGGGTTCGGTAGATCGACAAGTGAAGCTTTCTTT. This gives the protein CASNVGFGRSTSEAFF.

V gene TRBV29-1 combines with J gene TRBJ2-1, with D possibly being TRBD2 (6 bases). Trimming left V 6 bases short and J 5 bases short, with 17 bases between. This CDR3 is built from 14 residues. The germline V gene has CDR1 SQVTM and CDR2 ANQGSEA. The CDR3 loop reads CSVQPGGAHNEQFF. CDR3 sequence (DNA): TGCAGCGTCCAACCCGGAGGGGCGCACAATGAGCAGTTCTTC.

This rearrangement joins TRBV5-6 to TRBJ2-7; 7 nucleotides line up with TRBD2. This CDR3 has 15 amino acids. The V segment lost 2 bases and the J segment 0 bases; nucleotides outside the gene matches: 5. Germline V gene sequence: CDR1 SGHDT, CDR2 YYEEEE. CDR3 sequence (DNA): TGTGCCAGCAGCTTCGGAGCGGGATCCTCCTACGAGCAGTACTTC. Its translation: CASSFGAGSSYEQYF.

The chain joins TRBV5-1 to TRBJ1-2, with D unclear. Trimming shortened V by 2 bases and J by 2 bases, and 10 bases separated the two germline ends. The CDR3 covers 14 residues. The germline CDR1 and CDR2 sequences are SGHRS and YFSETQ. This CDR3 reads CASSLDIFNYGYTF. The CDR3 bases are TGCGCCAGCAGCTTAGATATATTCAACTATGGCTACACCTTC.

The chain employs TRBV2 and TRBJ2-1, with 12 nucleotides matching TRBD2. The V and J ends lost 7 bases and 10 bases, in that order; junction bases with no gene match: 8. The germline gives CDR1 SNHLY, CDR2 FYNNEI. The CDR3 is made up of 14 amino acids. For the CDR3, the DNA is TGTGCCAGCAATCTAGCGGGAGGGCCTGGGGAGCAGTTCTTC. Residues: CASNLAGGPGEQFF.

The rearrangement links TRBV30 to TRBJ2-3, with D perhaps matching TRBD2 (6 bases). V dropped 2 bases and J dropped 4 bases, with 10 bases sitting between them. The CDR3 is 13 amino acids. Germline V gives CDR1 GTSNPN, CDR2 SVGIG (reference sequence). The CDR3 DNA sequence: TGTGCCTGGAGTACCAGACTAGCAGATACGCAGTATTTT. Translating gives CAWSTRLADTQYF.

The chain joins TRBV6-4 to TRBJ2-3, with a possible D match to TRBD2 (5 bases). The CDR3 covers 13 residues. V lost 8 bases to trimming and J lost 3 bases, with 12 bases between them. CDR1 and CDR2 (germline): MRHNA, SNTAGT. Here the CDR3 reads CASQMAGTDTQYF. CDR3 bases: TGTGCCAGCCAAATGGCGGGTACAGATACGCAGTATTTT.

The CDR3 spells CASSLPGAGTGELFF. The CDR3 DNA reads TGTGCCAGCAGTCTACCTGGAGCGGGCACCGGGGAGCTGTTTTTT. The J gene is TRBJ2-2, the V gene TRBV28; maybe TRBD2 (6 bases). This CDR3 region has 15 residues. Trimming removed 5 bases at V and 4 bases at J, with 14 bases between. The germline gives CDR1 MDHEN, CDR2 SYDVKM.

CDR3 amino acids: CASRYGLAGSYNEQFF. Written as DNA, the CDR3 is TGTGCCAGCAGATATGGACTAGCGGGAAGTTACAATGAGCAGTTCTTC. The chain couples TRBV27 to TRBJ2-1; 12 bases are shared with TRBD2. The CDR3 sequence is 16 residues long. CDR1 and CDR2 (germline): MNHEY, SMNVEV (reference sequence). Trimming took 6 bases from V and 4 from J; bases not matched to a gene: 7.

The table lists this clone with a count of one. J is TRBJ2-5 and V is TRBV7-3, with D maybe TRBD2 (6 bases). From germline, CDR1 is SGHTA and CDR2 FQGTGA. Trimming left V 5 bases short and J 5 bases short, with 15 bases between. The CDR3 has 14 amino acids. The CDR3 region is CASSQFNGGETQYF. In nucleotides, the CDR3 is TGTGCCAGCAGCCAGTTCAATGGGGGGGAGACCCAGTACTTC.

The gene calls are TRBV6-5 and TRBJ1-5; 8 bases agree with TRBD1. Per the germline V gene, CDR1 is MNHEY and CDR2 is SVGAGI. V was pared by 6 bases and J by 1 base, with 5 bases of the junction left unmatched. The CDR3 runs 15 residues. The CDR3 spells CASSRGRGSNQPQHF. The CDR3 DNA is TGTGCCAGCAGCAGGGGGCGAGGGAGCAATCAGCCCCAGCATTTT.

This clone was recorded only once. This chain uses TRBV30 with TRBJ1-3; maybe TRBD1 (6 bases). From germline, CDR1 is GTSNPN and CDR2 SVGIG (reference sequence). V lost 2 bases and J lost 1, with 15 bases in between. The length of the CDR3 is 16 residues. The CDR3 protein is CAWSIKGGGSGNTIYF. The CDR3, as DNA: TGTGCCTGGAGTATCAAGGGGGGAGGATCTGGAAACACCATATATTTT.

The chain is built from TRBV28 and TRBJ1-5, with 9 bases fitting TRBD1. Losses at the gene ends were 4 bases for V and 11 bases for J; bases not matched to a gene: 12. The CDR3 spans 15 residues. CDR1 MDHEN and CDR2 SYDVKM come from the germline V gene. CDR3 residues: CASSSTRQGGTTQHF. CDR3 coding DNA: TGTGCCAGCAGTTCGACCCGACAGGGGGGTACGACCCAGCATTTT.

This chain connects TRBV28 to TRBJ1-5, with D perhaps TRBD1 (6 bases). In germline, CDR1 is MDHEN, CDR2 SYDVKM. Trimming removed 7 bases at V and 0 bases at J, with 16 bases between. The length of the CDR3 is 16 residues. The chain's CDR3 is CASTRTGQYSNQPQHF. The DNA for the CDR3 is TGTGCCAGCACTCGAACGGGACAATATAGCAATCAGCCCCAGCATTTT.

This chain connects TRBV18 to TRBJ2-5; 10 nucleotides match TRBD1. The J segment lost 1 base and the V segment lost 4 bases, leaving 3 bases of the junction unmatched. The length of the CDR3 is 15 residues. Germline V CDR1 and CDR2: KGHSH, LQKENI. The CDR3 here is CASSLDRGSQETQYF. In nucleotides, the CDR3 is TGTGCCAGCTCACTGGACAGGGGGTCCCAAGAGACCCAGTACTTC.

The chain employs TRBV23-1 and TRBJ1-2, with 8 nucleotides matching TRBD1. TRBV23-1 is an open reading frame whose function is uncertain. This CDR3 contains 17 residues. The ends lost 8 bases at V and 1 base at J; junction bases unmatched: 15. CDR3 nucleotides: TGCGCCAGCCCCAAAACGGACAGGGTCCTCGTTAACTATGGCTACACCTTC. It specifies CASPKTDRVLVNYGYTF.